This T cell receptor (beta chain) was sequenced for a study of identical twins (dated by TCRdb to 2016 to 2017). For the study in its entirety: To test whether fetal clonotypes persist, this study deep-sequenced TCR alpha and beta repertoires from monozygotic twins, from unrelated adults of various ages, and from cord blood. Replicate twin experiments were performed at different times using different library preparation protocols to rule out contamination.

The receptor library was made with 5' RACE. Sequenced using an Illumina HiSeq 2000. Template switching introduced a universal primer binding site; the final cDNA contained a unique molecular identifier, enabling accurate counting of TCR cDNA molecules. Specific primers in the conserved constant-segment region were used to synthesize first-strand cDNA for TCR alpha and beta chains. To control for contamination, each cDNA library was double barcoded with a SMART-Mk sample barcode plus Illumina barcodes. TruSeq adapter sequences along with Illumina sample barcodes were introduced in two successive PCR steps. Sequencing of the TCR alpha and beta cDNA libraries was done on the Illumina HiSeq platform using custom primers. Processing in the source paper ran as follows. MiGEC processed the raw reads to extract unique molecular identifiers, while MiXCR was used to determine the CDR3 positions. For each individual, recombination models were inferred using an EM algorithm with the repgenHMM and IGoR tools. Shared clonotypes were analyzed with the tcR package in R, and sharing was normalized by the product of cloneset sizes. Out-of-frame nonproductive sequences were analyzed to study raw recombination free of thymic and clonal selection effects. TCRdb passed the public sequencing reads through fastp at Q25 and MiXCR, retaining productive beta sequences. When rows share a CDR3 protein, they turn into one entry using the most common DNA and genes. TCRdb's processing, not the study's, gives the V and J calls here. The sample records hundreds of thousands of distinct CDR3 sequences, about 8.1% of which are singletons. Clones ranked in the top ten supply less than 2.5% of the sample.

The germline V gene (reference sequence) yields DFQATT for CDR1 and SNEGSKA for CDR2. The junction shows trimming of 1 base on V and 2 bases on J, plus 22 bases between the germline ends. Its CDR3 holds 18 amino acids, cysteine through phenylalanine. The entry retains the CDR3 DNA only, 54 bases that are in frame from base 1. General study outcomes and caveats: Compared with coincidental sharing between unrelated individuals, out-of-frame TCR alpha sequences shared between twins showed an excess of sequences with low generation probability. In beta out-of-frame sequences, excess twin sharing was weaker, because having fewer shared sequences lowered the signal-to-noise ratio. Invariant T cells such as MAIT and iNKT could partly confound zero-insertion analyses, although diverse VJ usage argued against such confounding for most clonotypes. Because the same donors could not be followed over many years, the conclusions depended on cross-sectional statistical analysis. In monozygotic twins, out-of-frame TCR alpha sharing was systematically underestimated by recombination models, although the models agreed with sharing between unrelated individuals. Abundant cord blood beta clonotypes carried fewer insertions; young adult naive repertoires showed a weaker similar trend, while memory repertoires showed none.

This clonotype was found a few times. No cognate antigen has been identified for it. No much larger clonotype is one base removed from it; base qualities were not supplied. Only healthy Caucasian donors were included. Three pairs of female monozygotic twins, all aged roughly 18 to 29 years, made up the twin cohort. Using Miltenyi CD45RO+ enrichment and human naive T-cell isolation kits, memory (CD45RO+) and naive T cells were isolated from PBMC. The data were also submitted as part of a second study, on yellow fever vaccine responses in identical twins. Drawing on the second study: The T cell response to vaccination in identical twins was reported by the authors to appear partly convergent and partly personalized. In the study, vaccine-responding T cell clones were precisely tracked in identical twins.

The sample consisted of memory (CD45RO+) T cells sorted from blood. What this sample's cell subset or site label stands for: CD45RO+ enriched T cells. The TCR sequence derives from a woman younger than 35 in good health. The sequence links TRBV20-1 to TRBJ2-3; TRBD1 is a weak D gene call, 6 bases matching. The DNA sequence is TGCAGTGCTAGAGGCGGAAGGGAAGGGCAGGGGCCCACAGATACGCAGTATTTT. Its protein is CSARGGREGQGPTDTQYF.